The 11 T cell receptor beta chains below were found in one sample sequenced in a study of shared clonotypes between healthy human individuals. The table came from immunoSEQ multiplex PCR; TCRdb's copy has only in-frame clones and leaves some out. Of roughly 2 million clones listed, about 95% are singletons. Naive CD8 isolation took CD45RO-negative cells positively selected for CCR7 and excluded terminally differentiated effector memory CD45RA+ cells. The specimen sequenced was naive CD8+ T cells sorted from blood. The receptors derive from a man aged 18 to 30 in good health.

This chain joins TRBV4-3 and TRBJ2-6, with D maybe TRBD1 (6 bases). CDR1 is LGHNA and CDR2 is YSLEER in the germline V gene. The V end lost 0 bases, the J end lost 0 bases, and 12 bases lay between the germline ends. The CDR3 runs to 18 residues. In nucleotides, the CDR3 is TGCGCCAGCAGCCAAGATTGGACAGAGCTCTCTGGGGCCAACGTCCTGACTTTC. Translated, it gives CASSQDWTELSGANVLTF.

This chain joins TRBV10-1 and TRBJ2-3, with D perhaps TRBD2 (5 bases). CDR3 size: 14 residues. Between the trimmed V and J ends, which lost 3 bases and 5 bases, there was a span of 12 bases. Germline CDR1 is WNHNN and CDR2 is SYGVQD (reference sequence). This CDR3 reads CASSDAVEGDTQYF. The DNA of the CDR3 is TGCGCCAGCAGTGATGCGGTTGAGGGAGATACGCAGTATTTT.

Worth noting for this clone: The junction differs from germline at one of its ends, possibly a read error. The chain uses TRBV30 and TRBJ1-1, with D uncertain. The CDR3 sequence is 14 residues long. Germline V gene sequence: CDR1 GTSNPN, CDR2 SVGIG (reference sequence). CDR3 DNA: TGTGCCTGGAGCACGCTAAGAAAGCTTGGTGAAGGTTTCTTT. Translated: CAWSTLRKLGEGFF.

The chain carries TRBV9 and TRBJ2-5; 8 nucleotides align to TRBD2. CDR1 and CDR2 (germline): SGDLS, YYNGEE. V lost 4 bases to trimming and J lost 2 bases; unmatched junction nucleotides: 4. This CDR3 region has 14 residues. The CDR3 is CASSLSGAQETQYF. The DNA for the CDR3 is TGTGCCAGCAGCCTTAGCGGGGCGCAAGAGACCCAGTACTTC.

The rearrangement uses TRBV6-1 and TRBJ2-7; possible D gene TRBD2, 6 bases. V gave up 6 bases and J gave up 2 bases, with 11 bases separating them. Per the germline V gene, CDR1 is MNHNS and CDR2 is SASEGT. This CDR3 contains 13 residues. The chain's CDR3 is CASRRDGTYEQYF. The CDR3 DNA reads as TGTGCCAGCAGGCGGGACGGTACCTACGAGCAGTACTTC.

Only one count was recorded for this clone. The V and J genes are TRBV28 and TRBJ1-4, with D perhaps TRBD1 (6 bases). Trimming took 2 bases from V and 7 from J, leaving 26 bases between them. Germline CDR1 reads MDHEN; CDR2 reads SYDVKM. The CDR3 has 19 amino acids. The CDR3 loop is CASSLRGGPSGSGSEKLFF. In nucleotides, the CDR3 is TGTGCCAGCAGTTTACGAGGGGGGCCCTCCGGGAGTGGAAGTGAAAAACTGTTTTTT. The full variable domain, with the rest looked up from reference TRBV28 and TRBJ1-4, is DVKVTQSSRYLVKRTGEKVFLECVQDMDHENMFWYRQDPGLGLRLIYFSYDVKMKEKGDIPEGYSVSREKKERFSLILESASTNQTSMYLCASSLRGGPSGSGSEKLFFGSGTQLSVL.

This clone appeared a single time. This specimen includes other DNA sequences encoding the same CDR3. The chain recombines TRBV5-1 with TRBJ1-3; D gene ambiguous. V was cut by 0 bases and J by 0 bases, with 7 bases left in between. The CDR3 is 15 residues long. Germline CDR1 and CDR2: SGHRS and YFSETQ. CDR3 DNA sequence: TGCGCCAGCAGCTTGGAAGGTTCCTCTGGAAACACCATATATTTT. Protein sequence: CASSLEGSSGNTIYF. Supplemented by reference TRBV5-1 and TRBJ1-3, the full variable domain reads KAGVTQTPRYLIKTRGQQVTLSCSPISGHRSVSWYQQTPGQGLQFLFEYFSETQRNKGNFPGRFSGRQFSNSRSEMNVSTLELGDSALYLCASSLEGSSGNTIYFGEGSWLTVV.

The chain links TRBV28 to TRBJ1-3; maybe TRBD1 (6 bases). The CDR3 spans 15 residues. Germline CDR1 reads MDHEN; CDR2 reads SYDVKM. With 3 bases removed from V and 4 bases from J, the gap between germline ends came to 13 bases. For the CDR3, the DNA is TGTGCCAGCAGTTTTCCCAGGGGATTAGGAAACACCATATATTTT. Translating gives CASSFPRGLGNTIYF.

Here the CDR3 reads CASSFDDEKLFF. CDR3 nucleotide sequence: TGTGCCAGCAGCTTTGATGATGAAAAACTGTTTTTT. The rearrangement joins TRBV7-9 to TRBJ1-4, with D uncertain. The CDR3 runs 12 residues. Germline V gene sequence: CDR1 SEHNR, CDR2 FQNEAQ (reference sequence). The V and J ends lost 3 bases and 6 bases respectively, with 5 bases between them.

The chain is built from TRBV27 and TRBJ2-1; 10 bases line up with TRBD2. From germline, CDR1 is MNHEY and CDR2 SMNVEV (reference sequence). Trimming removed 5 bases from V and 3 bases from J; junction bases left unmatched: 7. The CDR3 runs to 16 residues. Written as DNA, the CDR3 is TGTGCCAGCAGTATATTAGGACTAGCGGTCTACAATGAGCAGTTCTTC. Its translation: CASSILGLAVYNEQFF.

This chain links TRBV4-1 with TRBJ1-4, with no clear D. The CDR3 runs 15 residues. CDR1 MGHRA and CDR2 YSYEKL come from the germline V gene. The V end lost 1 base, the J end lost 5 bases, and 11 bases lay between the germline ends. CDR3 bases: TGCGCCAGCAGCCAAGCGCAGGCGGGGAATGAAAAACTGTTTTTT. Translation: CASSQAQAGNEKLFF.